This T cell receptor (beta chain) was captured in a study of T-cell reconstitution after alpha-beta-depleted transplantation in children. The CDR3 spans 14 residues. Germline loops: CDR1 DFQATT, CDR2 SNEGSKA (reference sequence). Unmatched junction bases numbered 6, after V lost 1 base and J lost 7 bases. This clonotype was counted ten times or more. Unique molecular identifiers were built into the TCRbeta library. TCRdb passed the PCR reads through MiXCR, listing each CDR3 protein once. The sample holds some 240,000 distinct CDR3 sequences, 9.7% seen once. Here the sequenced sample was PBMCs from the stem cell graft donor, taken from the stem cell graft. The chain joins TRBV20-1 to TRBJ2-2, with 7 bases fitting TRBD1. The clonotype was recovered from a human donor who donated a stem cell graft to a child with SCID. The CDR3, as DNA: TGCAGTGCTAGAGCGGCAGGGGGTGTCGGGGAGCTGTTTTTT. Amino acid sequence: CSARAAGGVGELFF.